Below are 7 T cell receptor beta chains sequenced from a single sample in a study of T cell responses to AZD1222 COVID-19 vaccine. Here immunoSEQ multiplex PCR was the method, and the copy in TCRdb shows in-frame clones only, minus some. This sample has about 89,000 clones, with 89% found just once. The specimen comprised peripheral blood, sampled 28 days after the second AZD1222 dose. Receptor source: an adult who received the AZD1222 COVID-19 vaccine.

This chain links TRBV15 with TRBJ1-2; TRBD1 matches 10 bases. The V gene's germline CDR1 is LNHNV and CDR2 YYDKDF (reference sequence). The CDR3 spans 15 residues. The ends lost 0 bases at V and 7 bases at J; junction bases unmatched: 5. The CDR3 DNA reads as TGTGCCACCAGCAGAGAAATGGGACAGGGGACTGGCTACACCTTC. As protein: CATSREMGQGTGYTF.

V usage is TRBV4-3 and J usage is TRBJ1-2, with D possibly TRBD1 on 6 matching bases. V was pared by 0 bases and J by 3 bases, with 14 bases between. The CDR3 contains 16 residues. Germline V CDR1 and CDR2: LGHNA, YSLEER. The CDR3 DNA follows: TGCGCCAGCAGCCAAGATAACCAGGGGCACCACTATGGCTACACCTTC. Amino acids: CASSQDNQGHHYGYTF.

The chain recombines TRBV5-1 with TRBJ2-2; TRBD2 agrees at 14 bases. Germline CDR1 and CDR2: SGHRS and YFSETQ. The CDR3 sequence is 17 residues long. Trimming took 4 bases from V and 6 from J; bases not matched to a gene: 8. DNA of the CDR3: TGCGCCAGCAGCAGTACCGGGACTAGCGGGGGTGCCGGGGAGCTGTTTTTT. It codes for CASSSTGTSGGAGELFF.

The chain employs TRBV5-6 and TRBJ1-3; D is unresolved. The CDR3 consists of 14 residues. Germline V gene sequence: CDR1 SGHDT, CDR2 YYEEEE. V lost 2 bases and J 0 bases, leaving 6 bases between the germline ends. CDR3 sequence (DNA): TGTGCCAGCAGCTTTGTAAGCTCTGGAAACACCATATATTTT. The encoded protein is CASSFVSSGNTIYF.

V usage is TRBV19 and J usage is TRBJ1-1; the D is unclear. The CDR3 contains 14 residues. CDR1 and CDR2 from the germline V gene are LNHDA and SQIVND (reference sequence). V dropped 7 bases and J dropped 6 bases, with 18 bases sitting between them. CDR3 sequence (DNA): TGTGCCAGTATCCGGATGGGTGGTCTCTCTGAAGCTTTCTTT. It yields the protein CASIRMGGLSEAFF.

The rearrangement links TRBV6-5 to TRBJ1-2; 9 nucleotides agree with TRBD1. This CDR3 contains 14 residues. Germline assignment: CDR1 MNHEY and CDR2 SVGAGI. V was clipped by 0 bases and J by 8 bases; unmatched bases: 4. The chain's CDR3 is CASSYSRQGEGYTF. CDR3 DNA sequence: TGTGCCAGCAGTTACTCGAGACAGGGGGAAGGCTACACCTTC.

The chain is built from TRBV19 and TRBJ1-5, with TRBD1 as a possible D gene (6 bases). The CDR3 sequence is 13 residues long. Germline V CDR1 and CDR2: LNHDA, SQIVND (reference sequence). V was trimmed by 4 bases and J by 4 bases, leaving 8 bases between them. The CDR3 here is CASSSTGNQPQHF. The DNA for the CDR3 is TGTGCCAGTAGTAGTACAGGGAATCAGCCCCAGCATTTT.